These 27 T cell receptor beta chains came from one sample sequenced in a study of T-cell memory formation after mild COVID-19. One entry per CDR3 protein results from TCRdb running MiXCR on the 5' RACE reads. This sample has roughly 450,000 distinct CDR3 sequences, with around a sixth found just once. Specimen: PBMCs or a T cell subset sorted from them (not recorded which). These receptors were taken from an adult woman who had mild COVID-19 (a few samples of this study predate the infection). Cell type and time point are not known.

V usage is TRBV29-1 and J usage is TRBJ2-5, with a possible D match to TRBD1 (6 bases). With 6 bases removed from V and 5 bases from J, the gap between germline ends came to 16 bases. Germline values: CDR1 SQVTM, CDR2 ANQGSEA. CDR3 length: 13 residues. The CDR3 loop reads CSVRRTAEETQYF. CDR3 coding DNA: TGCAGCGTCCGTAGGACAGCTGAGGAGACCCAGTACTTC.

There are a few counts of this clonotype. The gene calls are TRBV6-6 and TRBJ2-1; D could derive from TRBD1 or TRBD2 (5 bases each). CDR3 length: 16 residues. Germline V gene lookup returns CDR1 MNHNY and CDR2 SVGAGI (reference sequence). The ends were cut back, 6 bases at V and 5 bases at J, with 20 bases in the middle. CDR3 sequence reads: CASRPPGATGHNEQFF. CDR3 coding DNA: TGTGCCAGCAGACCGCCCGGGGCCACGGGGCACAATGAGCAGTTCTTC.

V gene TRBV25-1 combines with J gene TRBJ2-2; D remains ambiguous. Germline loops: CDR1 MGHDK, CDR2 SYGVNS. Trimming removed 6 bases from V and 8 bases from J, with 10 bases in between. CDR3 length: 12 amino acids. The CDR3 loop is CASRQTTGELFF. CDR3 DNA sequence: TGTGCCAGCAGACAGACGACAGGGGAGCTGTTTTTT.

This clonotype turned up a few times. The CDR3 bases are TGTGCCAGCAGTTTAGGCGCAGGGATTGCTGAAGCTTTCTTT. This gives the protein CASSLGAGIAEAFF. The chain couples TRBV12-3 or TRBV12-4 to TRBJ1-1; a weak D match, TRBD1 (5 bases). There are 14 residues in the CDR3. The V gene lost 1 base and the J gene lost 6 bases, with 12 bases spanning the gap.

This clonotype was counted ten times or more. The chain has TRBV10-3 and TRBJ1-2; possibly TRBD1 for D (6 bases). Trimming took off 3 bases at V and 4 bases at J, with 9 bases between the two ends. There are 13 residues in the CDR3. Germline V CDR1 and CDR2: ENHRY, SYGVKD. The CDR3 sequence is CAISEQGVYGYTF. In DNA, the CDR3 is TGTGCCATCAGTGAACAGGGAGTCTATGGCTACACCTTC.

This clonotype has at least ten counts. This chain links TRBV5-1 with TRBJ2-4, with D tentatively TRBD1 (6 bases). Germline V CDR1 and CDR2: SGHRS, YFSETQ. This CDR3 spans 16 amino acids. The ends were cut back, 4 bases at V and 5 bases at J, with 19 bases in the middle. The CDR3 protein is CASSLGQPAGENIQYF. The CDR3 DNA follows: TGCGCCAGCAGCCTGGGACAACCTGCGGGCGAAAACATTCAGTACTTC.

This clonotype turned up a few times. The chain recombines TRBV7-2 with TRBJ2-5, with 8 nucleotides matching TRBD2. CDR3 size: 19 residues. The V gene end was trimmed by 0 bases and the J gene end by 0 bases; junction bases not matched to a gene: 12. The germline V gene encodes CDR1 SGHTA and CDR2 FQGNSA. The CDR3 here is CASSLAHYSSGGDQETQYF. CDR3 in DNA: TGTGCCAGCAGCTTAGCGCATTACAGCAGCGGGGGAGACCAAGAGACCCAGTACTTC.

Note on this clonotype: At one boundary the junction diverges from the germline segment, which might be a read error. The chain joins TRBV4-3 to TRBJ2-5, with D possibly being TRBD1 or TRBD2 (5 bases each). Germline V gives CDR1 LGHNA, CDR2 YSLEER. The CDR3 totals 12 residues. This CDR3 is CASSLIPGPKNF. The CDR3 DNA sequence: TGCGCCAGCAGCCTTATTCCGGGACCGAAGAACTTC.

The chain has TRBV11-1 and TRBJ2-1, with no clear D. The CDR3 has 16 amino acids. V lost 6 bases and J lost 7, with 22 bases in between. Germline CDR1 and CDR2: SGHAT and FQDESV (reference sequence). This CDR3 is CASSSSTTTFGNEQFF. CDR3 DNA: TGTGCCAGCAGTTCCTCGACGACAACATTCGGGAATGAGCAGTTCTTC.

There are a few counts of this clonotype. This chain connects TRBV6-6 to TRBJ1-1; D possibly corresponds to TRBD1 (5 bases). The V end lost 2 bases, the J end lost 4 bases, and 11 bases lay between the germline ends. Germline values: CDR1 MNHNY, CDR2 SVGAGI (reference sequence). The CDR3 consists of 14 residues. Written as DNA, the CDR3 is TGTGCCAGCAGTTACGCCACGAGGGGCACTGAAGCTTTCTTT. It yields the protein CASSYATRGTEAFF.

This clonotype has a count of ten or more. The chain is built from TRBV7-2 and TRBJ2-2; maybe TRBD1 (6 bases). The V end was cut by 7 bases, the J end by 3 bases, with 18 bases between. This CDR3 has 16 amino acids. Looked up from germline, CDR1 is SGHTA and CDR2 is FQGNSA. The CDR3 DNA sequence: TGTGCCAGCACCCATTTGAGGACAGAGGACACCGGGGAGCTGTTTTTT. Encoded protein: CASTHLRTEDTGELFF.

The DNA of the CDR3 is TGTGCCAGCAGTTTATCGCCACGCTACGAGCAGTACTTC. The encoded protein is CASSLSPRYEQYF. The chain joins TRBV27 to TRBJ2-7; D remains unclear. From germline, CDR1 is MNHEY and CDR2 SMNVEV (reference sequence). V was shortened by 0 bases and J by 3 bases, with 6 bases between the two germline ends. The CDR3 has 13 residues.

The chain's CDR3 is CATSDLGTGVLNEQFF. The CDR3 bases are TGTGCCACCAGTGATTTAGGGACAGGGGTGTTAAATGAGCAGTTCTTC. The rearrangement uses TRBV24-1 and TRBJ2-1; 10 bases are a match to TRBD1. Trimming took 1 base from V and 7 from J; bases not matched to a gene: 6. CDR1 is KGHDR and CDR2 is SFDVKD in the germline V gene. The CDR3 spans 16 residues.

In this sample, this clonotype turned up a few times. This chain uses TRBV5-6 with TRBJ2-2, with a weak D call TRBD2 (5 bases). Trimming left V 0 bases short and J 5 bases short, with 8 bases between. This CDR3 region has 14 residues. Germline V gene data show CDR1 as SGHDT and CDR2 as YYEEEE. CDR3 in amino acids: CASSLVARTGELFF. The CDR3 region has the DNA TGTGCCAGCAGCTTGGTAGCGCGGACCGGGGAGCTGTTTTTT.

The table lists this clonotype with a few counts. The genes are TRBV9 and TRBJ1-2; tentative D call: TRBD1 (6 bases). The CDR3 is made up of 15 amino acids. In germline, CDR1 is SGDLS, CDR2 YYNGEE. The V gene lost 0 bases and the J gene lost 1 base, with 10 bases spanning the gap. CDR3 in amino acids: CASSVGRGINYGYTF. CDR3 bases: TGTGCCAGCAGCGTAGGAAGGGGGATTAACTATGGCTACACCTTC.

J is TRBJ2-1 and V is TRBV6-1; 9 bases fit TRBD1. This CDR3 spans 14 amino acids. V was pared by 7 bases and J by 5 bases, with 6 bases of the junction left unmatched. The germline gives CDR1 MNHNS, CDR2 SASEGT. The CDR3 spells CASTGTGIDNEQFF. CDR3 coding DNA: TGTGCCAGCACCGGGACAGGGATAGACAATGAGCAGTTCTTC.

This clonotype has more than one count but fewer than ten. The chain combines TRBV5-1 with TRBJ1-2, with D perhaps matching TRBD1 (6 bases). V was shortened by 6 bases and J by 6 bases, with 15 bases between the two germline ends. Per the germline V gene, CDR1 is SGHRS and CDR2 is YFSETQ. CDR3 length: 13 amino acids. Here the CDR3 reads CASTEGDGNGYTF. The CDR3 DNA reads as TGCGCCAGCACCGAGGGGGACGGGAATGGCTACACCTTC.

This clonotype showed up just a few times. This sequence joins TRBV7-2 and TRBJ2-3; 8 bases agree with TRBD2. J was trimmed by 4 bases and V by 1 base; bases with no gene match: 7. The CDR3 loop spans 16 amino acids. CDR1 is SGHTA and CDR2 is FQGNSA in the germline V gene. CDR3 in amino acids: CASSLVPGRASDTQYF. In DNA, the CDR3 is TGTGCCAGCAGCTTAGTCCCCGGGAGGGCCTCAGATACGCAGTATTTT. Together with reference TRBV7-2 and TRBJ2-3, the CDR3 gives the full variable domain: GAGVSQSPSNKVTEKGKDVELRCDPISGHTALYWYRQSLGQGLEFLIYFQGNSAPDKSGLPSDRFSAERTGGSVSTLTIQRTQQEDSAVYLCASSLVPGRASDTQYFGPGTRLTVL.

This clonotype was recorded a few times. This sequence joins TRBV20-1 and TRBJ2-3; D gene uncertain. The length of the CDR3 is 10 residues. The germline CDR1 and CDR2 sequences are DFQATT and SNEGSKA (reference sequence). Trimming shortened V by 1 base and J by 7 bases, and 3 bases separated the two germline ends. CDR3 nucleotides: TGCAGTGCTAGAGGATATACGCAGTATTTT. Translated, it gives CSARGYTQYF.

The genes are TRBV18 and TRBJ2-7; D is perhaps TRBD1 or TRBD2 (6 bases each). This CDR3 has 14 residues. The V gene's germline CDR1 is KGHSH and CDR2 LQKENI. V dropped 6 bases and J dropped 2 bases, with 14 bases sitting between them. Here the CDR3 reads CASSNAGGAYEQYF. The CDR3 region has the DNA TGTGCCAGCTCCAATGCCGGGGGCGCCTACGAGCAGTACTTC.

This sequence joins TRBV7-9 and TRBJ2-1, with D perhaps matching TRBD1 (6 bases). Deletions cut 5 bases from V and 10 bases from J, with 12 bases between. CDR1 is SEHNR, CDR2 FQNEAQ, per germline (reference sequence). The CDR3 has 12 amino acids. CDR3 in DNA: TGTGCCAGCAGCCTCAGGGGTCGGGAGCAGTTCTTC. Translated: CASSLRGREQFF.

This clonotype was found a few times. The genes are TRBV7-8 and TRBJ2-2; maybe TRBD1 (6 bases). Germline CDR1 SGHVS, CDR2 FQNEAQ. The V and J ends lost 7 bases and 0 bases respectively, with 15 bases between them. This CDR3 comprises 16 residues. This CDR3 reads CASTRTDRSNTGELFF. The DNA for the CDR3 is TGTGCCAGCACCAGAACGGACAGATCGAACACCGGGGAGCTGTTTTTT.

This clonotype was found a few times. The genes are TRBV12-3 or TRBV12-4 and TRBJ1-1, with D uncertain. This CDR3 is 14 amino acids long. Trimming removed 2 bases at V and 4 bases at J, with 11 bases between. The CDR3 coding sequence is TGTGCCAGCAGTTTAACGGGTTTCGGCACTGAAGCTTTCTTT. This codes for CASSLTGFGTEAFF.

The sample holds many counts of this clonotype. The V call is TRBV5-1, the J call TRBJ1-1; the D gene is possibly TRBD1 (5 bases). This CDR3 is built from 14 residues. The germline CDR1 and CDR2 sequences are SGHRS and YFSETQ. The germline V and J ends were trimmed by 0 bases and 9 bases, with 15 bases remaining between them. CDR3 nucleotide sequence: TGCGCCAGCAGCTTGGAAGGTAGGGGCAGGCAAGCTTTCTTT. It codes for CASSLEGRGRQAFF.

The chain links TRBV6-6 to TRBJ2-1; 14 bases match TRBD2. The CDR3 runs to 20 residues. Trimming removed 0 bases from V and 2 bases from J; junction bases left unmatched: 9. Germline V gene data show CDR1 as MNHNY and CDR2 as SVGAGI (reference sequence). CDR3 residues: CASSYSPPGLAGGPYNEQFF. Written as DNA, the CDR3 is TGTGCCAGCAGTTACTCGCCCCCCGGACTAGCGGGGGGCCCCTACAATGAGCAGTTCTTC.

The chain carries TRBV20-1 and TRBJ1-1; 12 bases line up with TRBD1. The CDR3 loop spans 16 amino acids. Germline loops: CDR1 DFQATT, CDR2 SNEGSKA (reference sequence). V lost 5 bases, J lost 2 bases, and 9 bases stayed unmatched. The CDR3 coding sequence is TGCAGTGCTTTCCCCGGGACAGGGGGCATCAACACTGAAGCTTTCTTT. Amino acids: CSAFPGTGGINTEAFF.

This clonotype showed up just a few times. The chain joins TRBV7-2 to TRBJ2-5, with D tentatively TRBD2 (6 bases). Germline CDR1 and CDR2: SGHTA and FQGNSA. Trimming cost V 1 base and J 5 bases, with 17 bases left between them. CDR3 length: 16 residues. CDR3 DNA sequence: TGTGCCAGCAGCTTAGAGTTTGGGGGGAGGCGGGAGACCCAGTACTTC. It yields the protein CASSLEFGGRRETQYF.